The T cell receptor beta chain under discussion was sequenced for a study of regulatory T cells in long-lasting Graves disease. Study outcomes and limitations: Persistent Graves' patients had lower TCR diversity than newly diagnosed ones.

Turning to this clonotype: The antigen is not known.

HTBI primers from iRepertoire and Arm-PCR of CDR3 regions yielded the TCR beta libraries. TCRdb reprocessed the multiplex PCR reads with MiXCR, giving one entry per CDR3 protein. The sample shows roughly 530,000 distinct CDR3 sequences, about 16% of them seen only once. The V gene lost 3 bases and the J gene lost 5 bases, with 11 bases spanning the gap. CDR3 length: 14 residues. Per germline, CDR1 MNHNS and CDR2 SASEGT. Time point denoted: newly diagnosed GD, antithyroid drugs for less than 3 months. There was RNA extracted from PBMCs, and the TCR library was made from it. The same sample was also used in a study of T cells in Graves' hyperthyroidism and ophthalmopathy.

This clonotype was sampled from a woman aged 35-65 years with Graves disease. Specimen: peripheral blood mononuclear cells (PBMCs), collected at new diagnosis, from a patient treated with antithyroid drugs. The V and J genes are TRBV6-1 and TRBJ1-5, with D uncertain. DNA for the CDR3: TGTGCCAGCAGTGATCGAGACACCTATCAGCCCCAGCATTTT. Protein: CASSDRDTYQPQHF.